This entry describes one TCR beta chain. This clone occurred once. It lacks a known antigen. Base qualities were left out, and no much larger clone turns up one base away. This record comes from a study of blood T cell repertoires in COVID-19 (dated by TCRdb to the early 2020s). In terms of the full investigation: Samples covering the acute and convalescent phases of COVID-19 were provided by collaborators in the United States, Italy and Spain. The prospective study material was composed of cDNA or gDNA derived from T cells, B-cell-depleted T cells, or PBMCs. Subjects who had been exposed to COVID-19, were actively infected with it, or had recovered from it provided the deeply sampled blood TCRbeta repertoires that made up the dataset. A freely available public database, intended as a resource for researchers studying the immune response to SARS-CoV-2, is where the repertoires were released. Samples were obtained from the ongoing ImmuneRACE study (first 160 participants) and from about 1,300 subjects provided by 6 global collaborators. Nearly every sample came with metadata listing a de-identified subject ID, COVID-19 status, age in years and sex. Where available, HLA class I and class II types were obtained from metadata supplied by the sample provider rather than from assay-based typing.

From the cysteine through the phenylalanine, the CDR3 covers 15 amino acids. Of all the DNA, just the CDR3 is kept, 45 bases in frame from base 1. V is cut by 8 bases and J by 2 bases, and the space between the germline ends is 16 bases. CDR1 and CDR2 are read off the germline V gene as MNHEY and SVGAGI. Study-wide conclusions, independent of this receptor: Clinical and demographic metadata were provided uncurated, with the amount varying by source and participant.

Samples from volunteer blood donors who had recovered from COVID-19 were contributed by a second Seattle source. The collaborating institutions used their own protocols to collect whole blood in K2EDTA tubes. For TCRbeta analysis, collaborator samples were shipped as frozen whole blood, as isolated PBMCs, or as DNA extracted from either sample type. TCRbeta CDR3 regions were amplified from genomic DNA using the immunoSEQ Assay, a bias-controlled multiplex PCR. The source study handled its data this way. Nucleated cell counts per sample were estimated from amplification of reference gene primers within the assay. To quantify the absolute abundance of each unique TCRbeta CDR3 rearrangement, sequence reads were collapsed and filtered. For each sample, productive Simpson clonality was calculated by taking the square root of Simpson's diversity index across productive rearrangements. Drawn from immuneACCESS, this table holds only the in-frame rearrangements with V and J called that TCRdb kept. Clones are partly lost; checked studies trace under half to an unresolved V gene and leave the rest unexplained. V, J and clone size derive from that table, while D and trimming were established from the DNA sequence. The sample contains more than 250,000 clones, roughly 90% of them found a single time. The ten top clones hold under 7.5% of the sample.

The sequence was obtained from a man aged 18 to 29 who had recovered from COVID-19. This chain joins TRBV6-5 to TRBJ1-5, with the D gene not confidently named. The specimen sequenced was peripheral blood. The nucleotide sequence is TGTGCCAGCGGACTGGCGCCCCTTGGCAATCAGCCCCAGCATTTT. The translation is CASGLAPLGNQPQHF.